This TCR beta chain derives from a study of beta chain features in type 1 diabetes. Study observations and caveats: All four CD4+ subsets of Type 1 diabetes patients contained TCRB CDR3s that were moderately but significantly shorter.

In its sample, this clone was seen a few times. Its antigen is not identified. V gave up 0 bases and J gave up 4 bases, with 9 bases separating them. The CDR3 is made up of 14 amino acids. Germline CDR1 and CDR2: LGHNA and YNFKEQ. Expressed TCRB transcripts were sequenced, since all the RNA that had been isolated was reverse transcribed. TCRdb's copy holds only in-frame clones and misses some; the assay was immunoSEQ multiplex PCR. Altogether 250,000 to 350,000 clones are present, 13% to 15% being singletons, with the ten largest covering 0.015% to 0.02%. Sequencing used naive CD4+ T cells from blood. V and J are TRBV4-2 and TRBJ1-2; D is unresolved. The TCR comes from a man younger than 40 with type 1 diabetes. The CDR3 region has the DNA TGTGCCAGCAGCCAAGATATCACTTCCTATGGCTACACCTTC. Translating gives CASSQDITSYGYTF.